This is a list of T cell receptor beta chains from one sample in a study of OX40 agonist ivuxolimab in advanced cancers. TCRdb keeps only in-frame clones here, not all; method: immunoSEQ multiplex PCR. The sample yields tens of thousands of clones, about four fifths seen once. This sample comprised CD4+ or CD8+ T cells sorted from blood, obtained in a trial of the OX40 agonist ivuxolimab. These receptors all stem from an adult with an advanced solid tumor such as melanoma, head and neck, liver or kidney cancer. CDR3s include the opening cysteine and the closing phenylalanine or tryptophan. A D gene is named only where the DNA matches it firmly.

V gene: TRBV4-3; D gene: TRBD1; CDR3 protein: CASSQGGQGGSEAFF
V gene: TRBV10-3; D gene: TRBD2; CDR3 protein: CAISESDGGANTQYF
V gene: TRBV20-1; D gene: NA; CDR3 protein: CSAYRVDGYTF
V gene: TRBV18; D gene: TRBD1; CDR3 protein: CASSPTGEMNTEAFF
V gene: TRBV5-1; D gene: TRBD1; CDR3 protein: CASSRGTGGWGNEQFF
V gene: TRBV28; D gene: NA; CDR3 protein: CASSLLYGNTEAFF
V gene: TRBV5-8; D gene: NA; CDR3 protein: CASSSGTDSNQPQHF
V gene: TRBV5-8; D gene: NA; CDR3 protein: CASIDSLFNTEAFF
V gene: TRBV11-2; D gene: TRBD2; CDR3 protein: CASSYTFTSGRFQETQYF
V gene: TRBV2; D gene: NA; CDR3 protein: CASRVDPGQGASPLHF
V gene: TRBV19; D gene: TRBD1; CDR3 protein: CASSISPYGQGRTGELFF
V gene: TRBV11-2; D gene: TRBD1; CDR3 protein: CASSLQPGQLQETQYF
V gene: TRBV6-1; D gene: TRBD1; CDR3 protein: CASSEWQPGQGEAFF
V gene: TRBV7-2; D gene: NA; CDR3 protein: CASSLAIGQLETQYF
V gene: TRBV5-1; D gene: TRBD1; CDR3 protein: CASSFTHRGQDPLRAYEQYF
V gene: TRBV2; D gene: NA; CDR3 protein: CASGIQGTGELFF
V gene: TRBV5-1; D gene: NA; CDR3 protein: CASRQIGSSTDTQYF
V gene: TRBV27; D gene: TRBD1; CDR3 protein: CASSTIRGTGRTEAFF
V gene: TRBV7-9; D gene: NA; CDR3 protein: CASSLQAGYTEAFF
V gene: TRBV18; D gene: NA; CDR3 protein: CASSRRGRDSNQPQHF
V gene: TRBV27; D gene: NA; CDR3 protein: CASSPLELAKNIQYF
V gene: TRBV9; D gene: NA; CDR3 protein: CASSVAMGDGPQHF
V gene: TRBV4-3; D gene: TRBD2; CDR3 protein: CASSMTSGDQDTQYF
V gene: TRBV28; D gene: NA; CDR3 protein: CAGGGGYGYTF
V gene: TRBV2; D gene: NA; CDR3 protein: CASSQTIQPQHF
V gene: TRBV6-6; D gene: NA; CDR3 protein: CASSYDLSNSPLHF
V gene: TRBV7-2; D gene: NA; CDR3 protein: CASSRRPQETQYF
V gene: TRBV5-6; D gene: TRBD1; CDR3 protein: CASSMTGPNQPQHF
V gene: TRBV7-2; D gene: NA; CDR3 protein: CASSFGGVAGYTF
V gene: TRBV27; D gene: TRBD1; CDR3 protein: CASSSGQGAKGYTF
V gene: TRBV29-1; D gene: NA; CDR3 protein: CSVGGVGETQYF
V gene: TRBV28; D gene: NA; CDR3 protein: CATLGAYTGELFF
V gene: TRBV5-1; D gene: NA; CDR3 protein: CASSSTLTDTQYF
V gene: TRBV27; D gene: TRBD1; CDR3 protein: CASSFPPLTGGSQTQYF
V gene: TRBV20-1; D gene: NA; CDR3 protein: CSAQDEKLFF
V gene: TRBV5-1; D gene: NA; CDR3 protein: CASSLKGSDTEAFF
V gene: TRBV6-4; D gene: TRBD2; CDR3 protein: CASSPFSGGANEQFF
V gene: TRBV19; D gene: NA; CDR3 protein: CASSPQGNTEAFF
V gene: TRBV19; D gene: TRBD1; CDR3 protein: CASQSGTGLNEQFF
V gene: TRBV6-5; D gene: TRBD2; CDR3 protein: CASSGTSGDTDTQYF
V gene: TRBV12-5; D gene: NA; CDR3 protein: CASGLGLNQPQHF
V gene: TRBV10-3; D gene: TRBD1; CDR3 protein: CATHDSKAGGAEKLFF
V gene: TRBV11-1; D gene: TRBD1; CDR3 protein: CASSFGTGLVGELFF
V gene: TRBV10-3; D gene: TRBD1; CDR3 protein: CAISSTGNDGYTF
V gene: TRBV6-5; D gene: NA; CDR3 protein: CASGRGKETQYF
V gene: TRBV9; D gene: NA; CDR3 protein: CASTRLSTDTQYF
V gene: TRBV18; D gene: TRBD1; CDR3 protein: CASSDGTGGQPQHF
V gene: TRBV27; D gene: TRBD1; CDR3 protein: CASSWGQAQGETQYF
V gene: TRBV2; D gene: NA; CDR3 protein: CASNRGNSNQPQHF
V gene: TRBV5-4; D gene: NA; CDR3 protein: CASSLSGLGTDTQYF
V gene: TRBV19; D gene: TRBD1; CDR3 protein: CASRENRGLNTEAFF
V gene: TRBV6-5; D gene: TRBD1; CDR3 protein: CASSQEFTGGAEAFF
V gene: TRBV6-5; D gene: NA; CDR3 protein: CASSERGATDTQYF
V gene: TRBV19; D gene: NA; CDR3 protein: CASRDDSNQPQHF
V gene: TRBV6-5; D gene: NA; CDR3 protein: CASSYRPPRRTEAFF
V gene: TRBV28; D gene: NA; CDR3 protein: CASSPGGGSYGYTF
V gene: TRBV11-2; D gene: NA; CDR3 protein: CASSRNDGNTEAFF
V gene: TRBV10-2; D gene: NA; CDR3 protein: CASSERVLGTEAFF
V gene: TRBV19; D gene: NA; CDR3 protein: CASSIGSGHSNQPQHF